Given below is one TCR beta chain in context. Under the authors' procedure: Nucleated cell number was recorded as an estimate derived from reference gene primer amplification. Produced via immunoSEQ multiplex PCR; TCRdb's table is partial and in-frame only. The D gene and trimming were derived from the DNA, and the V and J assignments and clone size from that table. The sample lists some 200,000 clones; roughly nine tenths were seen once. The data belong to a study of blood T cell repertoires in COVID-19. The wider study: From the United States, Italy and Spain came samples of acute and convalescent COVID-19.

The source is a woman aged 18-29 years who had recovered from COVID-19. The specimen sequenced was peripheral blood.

CDR3 in amino acids: CASSIDIASGTYNEQFF. CDR3 DNA sequence: TGTGCCAGTAGTATAGATATAGCTAGCGGGACATACAATGAGCAGTTCTTC. This chain uses TRBV19 with TRBJ2-1; the match to TRBD2 covers 9 bases. Per the germline V gene, CDR1 is LNHDA and CDR2 is SQIVND (reference sequence). The V gene end was trimmed by 0 bases and the J gene end by 4 bases; junction bases not matched to a gene: 7. The length of the CDR3 is 17 residues.